These 21 T cell receptor beta chains were sequenced from one sample in a study of blood T cell repertoires in COVID-19. TCRdb's table, derived via immunoSEQ multiplex PCR, lists solely in-frame clones and lacks some. The table records 200,000 to 300,000 clones, 70% to 90% of them present only once. The sample comprised peripheral blood. The source of these receptors is a woman in her 70s with active or convalescent COVID-19.

V usage is TRBV18 and J usage is TRBJ1-2, with 7 positions matching TRBD1. V shed 0 bases, J shed 4 bases, and the junction held 5 bases outside the gene matches. Looked up from germline, CDR1 is KGHSH and CDR2 is LQKENI. The CDR3 is 15 residues long. The CDR3 is CASSPPGGAFYGYTF. The CDR3 nucleotides are TGTGCCAGCTCACCACCAGGGGGCGCTTTCTATGGCTACACCTTC.

This chain uses TRBV24-1 with TRBJ1-1, with a tentative D call TRBD1 (5 bases). Trimming took off 3 bases at V and 7 bases at J, with 5 bases between the two ends. Germline CDR1 reads KGHDR; CDR2 reads SFDVKD. This CDR3 is 11 amino acids long. The DNA for the CDR3 is TGTGCCACCAGTGATAGGGGTGAAGCTTTCTTT. Translated, it gives CATSDRGEAFF.

The J gene is TRBJ1-2, the V gene TRBV7-9; 9 bases line up with TRBD1. This CDR3 spans 15 amino acids. The ends lost 4 bases at V and 6 bases at J; junction bases unmatched: 9. The germline V gene encodes CDR1 SEHNR and CDR2 FQNEAQ (reference sequence). The CDR3 bases are TGTGCCAGCAGCTGGGGGACAGGGAAGGGAAATGGCTACACCTTC. This encodes CASSWGTGKGNGYTF.

This clone was seen more than once but under ten times. The same CDR3 arises from other DNA sequences in this sample as well. The chain has TRBV3-1 (or the pseudogene TRBV3-2) and TRBJ1-5; D is undetermined. Germline V gene sequence: CDR1 LGHDT, CDR2 YNNKEL (reference sequence). Trimming removed 3 bases from V and 7 bases from J, with 10 bases in between. This CDR3 has 13 amino acids. CDR3 nucleotide sequence: TGTGCCAGCAGCCATGGGCAGCCCCAGCCCCAGCATTTT. It is translated as CASSHGQPQPQHF.

V gene TRBV5-7 combines with J gene TRBJ2-7, with D possibly TRBD1 on 6 matching bases. TRBV5-7 is flagged as an ORF with uncertain function. V lost 3 bases and J lost 3, with 16 bases in between. This CDR3 region has 15 residues. CDR3 sequence (DNA): TGTGCCAGCAGCTATCGACAGGAGACCGGCTACGAGCAGTACTTC. Translating gives CASSYRQETGYEQYF.

This clone was seen only once. The chain joins TRBV12-3 or TRBV12-4 to TRBJ1-1; D unclear. The CDR3 consists of 13 residues. V lost 6 bases to trimming and J lost 0 bases, with 8 bases between them. The CDR3 DNA reads as TGTGCCAGCAGGTCACACCTGAACACTGAAGCTTTCTTT. Its translation is CASRSHLNTEAFF.

Comments on this clone: This CDR3 is also generated by other DNA sequences in the sample. The genes are TRBV19 and TRBJ2-3; a weak D match, TRBD2 (6 bases). Trimming pared 6 bases from V and 3 bases from J, leaving 10 bases between. Germline V CDR1 and CDR2: LNHDA, SQIVND (reference sequence). The CDR3 has 13 amino acids. Here the CDR3 DNA reads TGTGCCAGTAGGAATGGGGGGACAGATACGCAGTATTTT. It translates to CASRNGGTDTQYF.

The CDR3 reads CASSQGQGWEKLFF. The CDR3 DNA is TGTGCCAGCAGCCAGGGACAGGGTTGGGAAAAACTGTTTTTT. The chain carries TRBV7-9 and TRBJ1-4; 9 bases align to TRBD1. The CDR3 extends over 14 amino acids. The germline V gene encodes CDR1 SEHNR and CDR2 FQNEAQ (reference sequence). Unmatched junction bases numbered 6, after V lost 5 bases and J lost 8 bases.

The chain has TRBV24-1 and TRBJ2-5; D might be TRBD1 (5 bases). Per the germline V gene, CDR1 is KGHDR and CDR2 is SFDVKD. The length of the CDR3 is 15 residues. V lost 5 bases and J 5 bases, leaving 17 bases between the germline ends. CDR3 DNA sequence: TGTGCCACCAGTGCCCCAGACAGTAGGCGCGAGACCCAGTACTTC. Translation: CATSAPDSRRETQYF.

The chain is built from TRBV15 and TRBJ1-4, with a possible D match to TRBD1 (5 bases). V was pared by 0 bases and J by 0 bases, with 14 bases between. The germline CDR1 and CDR2 sequences are LNHNV and YYDKDF (reference sequence). The CDR3 runs 18 residues. This CDR3 reads CATSRDPDINATNEKLFF. The CDR3 DNA follows: TGTGCCACCAGCAGAGACCCGGACATAAATGCAACTAATGAAAAACTGTTTTTT. Full variable domain (rest looked up from reference TRBV15 and TRBJ1-4): DAMVIQNPRYQVTQFGKPVTLSCSQTLNHNVMYWYQQKSSQAPKLLFHYYDKDFNNEADTPDNFQSRRPNTSFCFLDIRSPGLGDTAMYLCATSRDPDINATNEKLFFGSGTQLSVL.

The chain has TRBV7-2 and TRBJ2-7; D gene unclear. Trimming cost V 1 base and J 5 bases, with 9 bases left between them. Germline lookup yields CDR1 SGHTA and CDR2 FQGNSA. This CDR3 comprises 13 residues. CDR3 bases: TGTGCCAGCAGCTTAGAAGGTCTAGACGAGCAGTACTTC. This sequence encodes CASSLEGLDEQYF.

V and J are TRBV5-4 and TRBJ1-1; 8 bases agree with TRBD1. Trimming took 4 bases from V and 0 from J; bases not matched to a gene: 2. Per the germline V gene, CDR1 is SGHNT and CDR2 is YYREEE (reference sequence). The CDR3 covers 14 residues. The CDR3 spells CASSKTGVNTEAFF. The DNA of the CDR3 is TGTGCCAGCAGCAAGACAGGGGTGAACACTGAAGCTTTCTTT.

In its sample, this clone was seen a few times. The chain recombines TRBV4-1 with TRBJ2-7; the match to TRBD2 covers 7 bases. Germline lookup yields CDR1 MGHRA and CDR2 YSYEKL. The ends lost 5 bases at V and 4 bases at J; junction bases unmatched: 8. The CDR3 consists of 14 residues. CDR3 sequence (DNA): TGCGCCAGCAGCTCGAGCGGGGACCCTTACGAGCAGTACTTC. It is translated as CASSSSGDPYEQYF.

The chain links TRBV2 to TRBJ1-2; D remains unclear. V was pared by 4 bases and J by 4 bases, with 4 bases between. CDR3 length: 11 amino acids. The germline V gene encodes CDR1 SNHLY and CDR2 FYNNEI. The DNA of the CDR3 is TGTGCCAGCAGTGGAGGCTATGGCTACACCTTC. This translates into CASSGGYGYTF.

This chain joins TRBV7-2 and TRBJ2-7; TRBD2 is a possible D gene (7 bases). Germline lookup yields CDR1 SGHTA and CDR2 FQGNSA. The CDR3 is 13 residues long. Trimming stripped 6 bases from V and 7 bases from J, with 16 bases between. The CDR3 loop reads CASRAGARGEQYF. The CDR3, as DNA: TGTGCCAGCAGGGCGGGGGCGCGGGGAGAGCAGTACTTC.

In DNA form, the CDR3 reads TGTGCCAGCAGCCAAGAATTGTACGGCACCATATATTTT. Translating gives CASSQELYGTIYF. The rearrangement links TRBV14 to TRBJ1-3; no clear D gene. CDR1 and CDR2 from the germline V gene are SGHDN and FVKESK. This CDR3 has 13 residues. Between the trimmed V and J ends, which lost 0 bases and 9 bases, there was a span of 9 bases.

V usage is TRBV19 and J usage is TRBJ2-3, with D possibly being TRBD1 (5 bases). V was shortened by 3 bases and J by 5 bases, with 15 bases between the two germline ends. Germline V gene sequence: CDR1 LNHDA, CDR2 SQIVND (reference sequence). This CDR3 spans 15 amino acids. The CDR3 loop is CASSMKGLGQDTQYF. CDR3 DNA sequence: TGTGCCAGTAGTATGAAGGGGTTGGGGCAAGATACGCAGTATTTT.

Here the CDR3 reads CASSDMGLGVNIQYF. CDR3 DNA: TGTGCCAGCAGTGATATGGGACTGGGTGTTAACATTCAGTACTTC. J is TRBJ2-4 and V is TRBV25-1; possible D gene TRBD2, 6 bases. The CDR3 has 15 amino acids. CDR1 is MGHDK, CDR2 SYGVNS, per germline. V shed 3 bases and J shed 7 bases, with 16 bases lying between them.

This clone has only a few counts. The chain carries TRBV7-2 and TRBJ1-1; D is perhaps TRBD1 (6 bases). Germline loops: CDR1 SGHTA, CDR2 FQGNSA. Trimming left V 5 bases short and J 2 bases short, with 12 bases between. This CDR3 is 14 amino acids long. This CDR3 is CASSGAGTNTEAFF. The CDR3 region has the DNA TGTGCCAGCAGCGGGGCCGGGACAAACACTGAAGCTTTCTTT.

This clone was detected once. The genes are TRBV5-1 and TRBJ1-2; 7 nucleotides agree with TRBD1. Germline CDR1 is SGHRS and CDR2 is YFSETQ. This CDR3 region has 12 residues. J gave up 6 bases and V 2 bases, and 1 base lay outside the gene matches. The CDR3 loop reads CASSFGQDGYTF. CDR3 bases: TGCGCCAGCAGCTTCGGACAGGATGGCTACACCTTC.

This chain uses TRBV13 with TRBJ2-2; D may be TRBD2 (7 bases). Germline assignment: CDR1 PRHDT and CDR2 FYEKMQ (reference sequence). This CDR3 spans 15 amino acids. Between the trimmed V and J ends, which lost 7 bases and 4 bases, there was a span of 16 bases. As DNA, the CDR3 is TGTGCCAGCACAGGGGAGGGCTCCCCCACCGGGGAGCTGTTTTTT. This translates into CASTGEGSPTGELFF.